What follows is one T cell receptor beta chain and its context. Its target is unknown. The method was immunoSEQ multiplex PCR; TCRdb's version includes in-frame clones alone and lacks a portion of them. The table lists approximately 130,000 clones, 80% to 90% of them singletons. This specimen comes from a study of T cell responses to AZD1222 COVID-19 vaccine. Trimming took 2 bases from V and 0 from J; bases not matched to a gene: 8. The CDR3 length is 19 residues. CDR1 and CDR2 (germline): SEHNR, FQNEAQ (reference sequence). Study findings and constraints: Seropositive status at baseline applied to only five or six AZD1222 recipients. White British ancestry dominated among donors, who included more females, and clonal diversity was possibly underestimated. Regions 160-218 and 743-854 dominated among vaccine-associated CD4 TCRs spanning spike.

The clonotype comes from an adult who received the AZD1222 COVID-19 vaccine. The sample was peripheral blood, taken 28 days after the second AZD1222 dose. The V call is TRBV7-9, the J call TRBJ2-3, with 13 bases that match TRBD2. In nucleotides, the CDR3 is TGTGCCAGCAGCTTAATGTGGACTAGCGGGGGTACTAGCACAGATACGCAGTATTTT. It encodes CASSLMWTSGGTSTDTQYF.